A selection of T cell receptor beta chains follows, all from one sample in a study of early T cells in non-severe SARS-CoV-2 infection. TCRdb re-analysed the 5' RACE reads in MiXCR, keeping a single row per CDR3 protein. The top ten clones hold 10% to 15% of a sample with some 76,000 distinct CDR3 sequences, roughly a sixth of them seen once. Specimen: whole blood. All receptors come from an adult who was a healthcare worker with PCR-confirmed SARS-CoV-2 infection or an uninfected control (not recorded which). Both conserved end residues are part of each CDR3. A D gene is named only where the DNA matches it firmly. Where a row states a size, it is once, few, many or the class of an expanded clone; other rows omit it.

d_gene	j_gene	abundance	v_gene	CDR3aa	CDR3nt
.	TRBJ2-7	few	TRBV29-1	CSVEMGEGAAYEQYF	TGCAGCGTTGAAATGGGGGAAGGGGCCGCCTACGAGCAGTACTTC
.	TRBJ2-5	few	TRBV7-2	CASSPYGTEETQYF	TGTGCCAGCAGCCCATACGGGACGGAAGAGACCCAGTACTTC
.	TRBJ2-7	.	TRBV7-9	CASSLAREVGEQYF	TGTGCCAGCAGCTTAGCTAGGGAGGTTGGGGAGCAGTACTTC
.	TRBJ1-2	many	TRBV12-3/TRBV12-4	CASSFAGNGYTF	TGTGCCAGCAGTTTTGCAGGGAATGGCTACACCTTC
.	TRBJ1-2	many	TRBV12-5	CASGLAIQFNYGYTF	TGTGCTAGTGGTTTGGCGATCCAATTTAACTATGGCTACACCTTC
.	TRBJ2-7	.	TRBV12-3/TRBV12-4	CASSRLPGNEQYF	TGTGCCAGCAGCCGTCTTCCGGGGAACGAGCAGTACTTC
TRBD2	TRBJ2-1	few	TRBV7-9	CASSFKTLAGGPSDGFF	TGTGCCAGCAGCTTTAAAACCCTAGCGGGAGGGCCCTCGGACGGGTTCTTC
TRBD2	TRBJ2-1	.	TRBV7-6	CASSLARGGGASYNEQFF	TGTGCCAGCAGCTTAGCGCGCGGCGGGGGGGCCTCCTACAATGAGCAGTTCTTC
TRBD1	TRBJ2-5	few	TRBV2	CASSEGRQGSETQYF	TGTGCCAGCAGTGAGGGACGACAGGGATCCGAGACCCAGTACTTC
.	TRBJ1-1	.	TRBV29-1	CSVRDTGLEAFF	TGCAGCGTCCGGGACACGGGACTTGAAGCTTTCTTT
TRBD2	TRBJ2-7	few	TRBV5-1	CASSSGLVPSYEQYF	TGCGCCAGCAGCTCCGGACTAGTTCCCTCCTACGAGCAGTACTTC
.	TRBJ2-1	many	TRBV14	CASSQEWIAASEQFF	TGTGCCAGCAGCCAAGAATGGATAGCAGCCTCTGAGCAGTTCTTC
TRBD1	TRBJ2-2	.	TRBV7-9	CASSPGGWVTGELFF	TGTGCCAGCAGCCCAGGGGGCTGGGTCACCGGGGAGCTGTTTTTT
.	TRBJ2-7	.	TRBV29-1	CSVGTGSHEQYF	TGCAGCGTTGGAACAGGAAGCCACGAGCAGTACTTC
TRBD1	TRBJ1-2	few	TRBV30	CAWSLGDRVGYTF	TGTGCCTGGAGTTTAGGGGACAGGGTTGGCTACACCTTC
TRBD2	TRBJ2-1	many	TRBV7-2	CASSYHPGTTYNEQFF	TGTGCCAGCAGCTACCACCCCGGGACTACCTACAATGAGCAGTTCTTC
TRBD1	TRBJ1-5	many	TRBV3-1	CASSPGQGNQPQHF	TGTGCCAGCAGTCCGGGACAGGGGAATCAGCCCCAGCATTTT
TRBD1	TRBJ1-4	.	TRBV4-3	CASSRWTGRVGEGEKLFF	TGCGCCAGCAGCCGCTGGACAGGGAGGGTAGGAGAAGGTGAAAAACTGTTTTTT
.	TRBJ2-2	.	TRBV12-3/TRBV12-4	CASSWTPGSGELFF	TGTGCCAGCAGTTGGACCCCAGGGAGCGGGGAGCTGTTTTTT
TRBD1	TRBJ2-3	.	TRBV5-4	CASSMGQGAKADTQYF	TGTGCCAGCAGCATGGGACAGGGGGCAAAGGCAGATACGCAGTATTTT
.	TRBJ1-1	.	TRBV29-1	CSVNGAGLLEAFF	TGCAGCGTGAATGGTGCGGGGCTCCTTGAAGCTTTCTTT
.	TRBJ2-3	.	TRBV20-1	CSAPGWPDTQYF	TGCAGTGCCCCGGGGTGGCCAGATACGCAGTATTTT
.	TRBJ2-3	few	TRBV4-1	CASSQEGLASTDTQYF	TGCGCCAGCAGCCAAGAAGGGCTTGCTAGCACAGATACGCAGTATTTT
TRBD2	TRBJ2-3	many	TRBV27	CASSPLSGRGTDTQYF	TGTGCCAGCAGTCCTCTCAGCGGGAGGGGGACAGATACGCAGTATTTT
.	TRBJ1-1	few	TRBV20-1	CSARGGNTEAFF	TGCAGTGCTAGAGGAGGGAACACTGAAGCTTTCTTT
TRBD1	TRBJ1-5	.	TRBV28	CASSLGTGFQPQHF	TGTGCCAGCAGTTTGGGGACAGGGTTTCAGCCCCAGCATTTT
.	TRBJ1-1	.	TRBV12-3/TRBV12-4	CASSLSSRANTEAFF	TGTGCCAGCAGTTTATCAAGCCGGGCGAACACTGAAGCTTTCTTT
TRBD2	TRBJ2-1	.	TRBV6-2/TRBV6-3	CASSYSTASGGALNEQFF	TGTGCCAGCAGTTACTCGACGGCTAGCGGGGGGGCTCTCAATGAGCAGTTCTTC
.	TRBJ1-5	.	TRBV6-6	CASSLGSILKSNQPQHF	TGTGCCAGCAGTCTGGGGTCAATTTTGAAGAGCAATCAGCCCCAGCATTTT
.	TRBJ1-1	.	TRBV6-2/TRBV6-3	CASSFGGLAAFF	TGTGCCAGCAGCTTCGGGGGCCTTGCAGCTTTCTTT
.	TRBJ2-7	few	TRBV6-2/TRBV6-3	CASSYGPKFYEQYF	TGTGCCAGCAGTTACGGGCCTAAATTCTACGAGCAGTACTTC
.	TRBJ2-5	.	TRBV20-1	CSAPTGTRETQYF	TGCAGTGCCCCAACCGGGACGCGGGAGACCCAGTACTTC
.	TRBJ1-5	.	TRBV10-1	CASSDALQGSNQPQHF	TGCGCCAGCAGTGACGCCCTACAGGGAAGCAATCAGCCCCAGCATTTT